Each of the 18 T cell receptor beta chains below was sequenced from the same sample in a study of tumor and adjacent non-tumor tissue in lung cancer. No cell sorting was done before RNA was extracted from the tissue. This non-tumor lung sample came from over 3 cm beyond the tumor edge. The library came from three nested PCR rounds adapted from ARM-PCR protocols. TCRdb passed the multiplex PCR reads through MiXCR, listing each CDR3 protein once. Of some 97,000 distinct CDR3 sequences in the sample, roughly two thirds were seen once. The sample consisted of distant non-tumor lung tissue. These receptors were collected from a young man with non-small cell lung cancer.

Points on this clonotype: Sequence at one end of the junction differs from germline and may be a read error. V usage is TRBV6-5 and J usage is TRBJ2-6; TRBD1 might be the D (6 bases). Germline loops: CDR1 MNHEY, CDR2 SVGAGI. There are 17 residues in the CDR3. CDR3 nucleotides: TGTGCGAGCAGTTCTGACACCTTATGGGCAGGGGCCAACATCCTGACTTTC. This gives the protein CASSSDTLWAGANILTF.

V usage is TRBV28 and J usage is TRBJ2-7; 8 positions match TRBD2. The V gene end was trimmed by 10 bases and the J gene end by 4 bases; junction bases not matched to a gene: 6. This CDR3 comprises 12 residues. In germline, CDR1 is MDHEN, CDR2 SYDVKM. In DNA form, the CDR3 reads TGTGCCACCACGCGGGGGGTATACGAGCAGTACTTC. It translates to CATTRGVYEQYF.

CDR3 sequence reads: CTRSETGEGYGYTF. The DNA of the CDR3 is TGTACCCGCAGTGAAACAGGGGAGGGCTATGGCTACACCTTC. The V and J genes are TRBV6-5 and TRBJ1-2; TRBD1 matches at 7 bases. This CDR3 is built from 14 residues. Germline loops: CDR1 MNHEY, CDR2 SVGAGI.

With respect to this clonotype: No conserved phenylalanine or tryptophan is present at the end of the CDR3, so a read error is the likely explanation. The chain couples TRBV24-1 to TRBJ1-1; 8 nucleotides align to TRBD1. This CDR3 region has 15 residues. From germline, CDR1 is KGHDR and CDR2 SFDVKD. Trimming removed 5 bases from V and 2 bases from J; junction bases left unmatched: 6. In nucleotides, the CDR3 is TGTGCCACCAGTGCCGCTACAGGGGGAAACACTGAAGCTTTCATT. Its translation: CATSAATGGNTEAFI.

Concerning this clonotype: This may be a read error: a much more frequent sequence differs by one nucleotide. This rearrangement joins TRBV18 to TRBJ1-2; 7 bases align to TRBD1. CDR3 length: 16 residues. Germline CDR1 reads KGHSH; CDR2 reads LQKENI. CDR3: CASSPTTTGSNYVYTF. CDR3 nucleotides: TGTGCCAGCTCACCTACGACGACAGGGTCAAACTATGTCTACACCTTC. The complete variable domain, with remaining parts taken from reference TRBV18 and TRBJ1-2, reads NAGVMQNPRHLVRRRGQEARLRCSPMKGHSHVYWYRQLPEEGLKFMVYLQKENIIDESGMPKERFSAEFPKEGPSILRIQQVVRGDSAAYFCASSPTTTGSNYVYTFGSGTRLTVV.

This clonotype was observed a single time. The chain combines TRBV6-1 with TRBJ2-3; 9 nucleotides match TRBD2. This CDR3 region has 15 residues. V dropped 7 bases and J dropped 0; count of bases not matched to a gene: 5. Looked up from germline, CDR1 is MNHNS and CDR2 is SASEGT. The CDR3 is CASTGTSGSTDTQYF. The CDR3 DNA sequence: TGTGCCAGCACTGGAACTAGCGGGAGCACAGATACGCAGTATTTT.

This clonotype has a single count. At one end, the junction sequence differs from germline, possibly due to a read error. V gene TRBV29-1 combines with J gene TRBJ1-1; D gene ambiguous. Germline V gene data show CDR1 as SQVTM and CDR2 as ANQGSEA. The CDR3 runs 14 residues. CDR3 amino acids: CSVKFANMNTEAVF. The CDR3 DNA follows: TGCAGCGTTAAATTTGCGAACATGAACACTGAAGCTGTCTTT.

This clonotype was detected a few times. This may be a read error: a much more frequent sequence differs by one nucleotide. This chain uses TRBV4-1 with TRBJ1-2, with 8 bases identical to TRBD1. The V gene end was trimmed by 0 bases and the J gene end by 3 bases; junction bases not matched to a gene: 12. The CDR3 has 18 residues. Per germline, CDR1 MGHRA and CDR2 YSYEKL. The CDR3: CASSQERGRTGTDYGYTF. The CDR3 DNA reads as TGCGCCAGCAGCCAAGAGAGAGGGAGGACAGGGACGGACTATGGCTACACCTTC.

This rearrangement joins TRBV11-3 to TRBJ2-3; perhaps TRBD2 as D (5 bases). The V end lost 2 bases, the J end lost 6 bases, and 15 bases lay between the germline ends. The CDR3 covers 15 residues. Germline CDR1 and CDR2: SGHNT and YENEEA. CDR3 sequence (DNA): TGTGCCAGCAGCTTACGTCCAGCGGATCGGGATACGCAGTATTTT. This codes for CASSLRPADRDTQYF.

This clonotype was counted at least ten times. The rearrangement joins TRBV12-3 or TRBV12-4 to TRBJ2-2; weak D call: TRBD1 (6 bases). The length of the CDR3 is 14 residues. Trimming removed 6 bases from V and 7 bases from J, with 15 bases in between. The CDR3 DNA follows: TGTGCCAGCAGCCTACCAACAGGGATCGGGGAGCTGTTTTTT. Protein product: CASSLPTGIGELFF.

Of note for this clonotype: Given a much more abundant clone one base away, this may be a read error. This chain connects TRBV29-1 to TRBJ1-1; D gene ambiguous. From germline, CDR1 is SQVTM and CDR2 ANQGSEA. The CDR3 consists of 12 residues. The CDR3 sequence: CSVEAENTDAFF. The CDR3 nucleotides are TGCAGCGTTGAGGCAGAAAACACTGATGCTTTCTTT.

About this clonotype: A much larger clonotype is one base distant, so this may be a read error. Because it lacks the conserved phenylalanine or tryptophan at the end, this CDR3 is likely a read error. V usage is TRBV6-2 or TRBV6-3 and J usage is TRBJ2-3, with 12 bases fitting TRBD2. The V and J ends lost 2 bases and 6 bases, in that order; junction bases with no gene match: 3. The germline V gene encodes CDR1 MNHEY and CDR2 SVGEGT. The CDR3 contains 15 residues. CDR3 loop: CASSYASGGADTQYI. The CDR3 coding sequence is TGTGCCAGCAGTTACGCTAGCGGGGGGGCCGATACGCAGTATATT.

The rearrangement joins TRBV24-1 to TRBJ2-7, with 8 positions matching TRBD1. V shed 5 bases and J 2 bases; nucleotides not matched to a gene: 16. The CDR3 is made up of 18 amino acids. Germline-derived CDR1 and CDR2 are KGHDR and SFDVKD. CDR3: CATSAPEQGARGAYEQYF. In nucleotides, the CDR3 is TGTGCCACCAGTGCCCCGGAGCAGGGGGCGCGAGGGGCCTACGAGCAGTACTTC.

This clonotype was counted at least ten times. The chain links TRBV4-2 to TRBJ2-2; D is possibly TRBD1 (5 bases). The CDR3 is made up of 16 amino acids. The V gene lost 1 base and the J gene lost 3 bases, with 12 bases spanning the gap. Germline CDR1 reads LGHNA; CDR2 reads YNFKEQ. The CDR3 is CASSQVQASDTGELFF. The DNA of the CDR3 is TGTGCCAGCAGCCAAGTACAGGCCAGTGACACCGGGGAGCTGTTTTTT.

In regard to this clonotype: At one boundary the junction diverges from the germline segment, which might be a read error. The V call is TRBV20-1, the J call TRBJ1-1, with D maybe TRBD1 (5 bases). CDR1 DFQATT and CDR2 SNEGSKA come from the germline V gene (reference sequence). This CDR3 region has 13 residues. CDR3 nucleotides: TGCAGTGCTAGCCTCGGGACTAACATTGAAGCTTTCTTT. Translation: CSASLGTNIEAFF.

This chain uses TRBV29-1 with TRBJ1-2; TRBD1 is a possible D gene (6 bases). The germline gives CDR1 SQVTM, CDR2 ANQGSEA. CDR3 length equals 15 residues. In DNA form, the CDR3 reads TGCATCGATGATGTGGCGGGGGCGATCCTGGGAGGCTACACCTTC. Residues: CIDDVAGAILGGYTF.

The V call is TRBV12-3 or TRBV12-4, the J call TRBJ2-1, with TRBD2 matching over 7 bases. This CDR3 has 15 residues. V shed 7 bases and J 11 bases; nucleotides not matched to a gene: 17. The CDR3 protein is CASIPSGRAVWKQFF. CDR3 bases: TGTGCCAGCATTCCTAGCGGAAGGGCCGTTTGGAAGCAGTTCTTC.

The table lists this clonotype with a count of one. The chain combines TRBV6-5 with TRBJ1-2; D unresolved. V gave up 0 bases and J gave up 3 bases, with 5 bases separating them. This CDR3 region has 13 residues. Germline CDR1 MNHEY, CDR2 SVGAGI. The CDR3 spells CASSYSGYYGYTF. In DNA form, the CDR3 reads TGTGCCAGCAGTTACTCAGGGTACTATGGCTACACCTTC.